Listed below are T cell receptor beta chains from one sample, sequenced in a study of blood T cells in healthy people across ages. Using its own MiXCR run on the 5' RACE reads, TCRdb lists one record per CDR3 protein. Of about 1.4 million distinct CDR3 sequences in the sample, approximately 63% were seen once. The sample consisted of blood. The origin of the receptors is a young man in good health. CDR3s include the opening cysteine and the closing phenylalanine or tryptophan. Each record gives: V gene, J gene, D gene, clone size, CDR3 DNA, CDR3 protein. The D gene is left open where the match is weak. Only part of the rows carry a size: once, few, many, or a class if the clone is expanded.

v_gene: TRBV5-1; j_gene: TRBJ2-7; d_gene: TRBD2; abundance: few; CDR3nt: TGCGCCAGCAGCTCGGGACTAGCGGGAGTTTCCGAGCAGTACTTC; CDR3aa: CASSSGLAGVSEQYF
v_gene: TRBV20-1; j_gene: TRBJ1-2; d_gene: -; abundance: few; CDR3nt: TGCAGTGCTAGTACGTCGCGCGGCTACACCTTC; CDR3aa: CSASTSRGYTF
v_gene: TRBV3-1; j_gene: TRBJ2-3; d_gene: -; abundance: few; CDR3nt: TGTGCCAGCAGCCAAGAAAGTGGCGGGATATCGGCAGATACGCAGTATTTT; CDR3aa: CASSQESGGISADTQYF
v_gene: TRBV28; j_gene: TRBJ2-1; d_gene: -; abundance: -; CDR3nt: TGTGCCAGCAGTTTCCAGTACAGTGAGCAGTTCTTC; CDR3aa: CASSFQYSEQFF
v_gene: TRBV18; j_gene: TRBJ2-7; d_gene: -; abundance: -; CDR3nt: TGTGCCTCACGCCGAGTGGAAGGCTACGAGCAGTACTTC; CDR3aa: CASRRVEGYEQYF
v_gene: TRBV3-1; j_gene: TRBJ1-6; d_gene: -; abundance: few; CDR3nt: TGTGCCAGCAGCCAAGATCTTGCGGGTCGACCCCTCCACTTT; CDR3aa: CASSQDLAGRPLHF
v_gene: TRBV21-1; j_gene: TRBJ2-5; d_gene: -; abundance: -; CDR3nt: TGTGCCAGCAGCAAAGGTTGCAGGGCGCGGGAGCAGTACTTC; CDR3aa: CASSKGCRAREQYF
v_gene: TRBV3-1; j_gene: TRBJ1-4; d_gene: TRBD1; abundance: -; CDR3nt: TGTGCCAGCAGTTCTATACAGGGGCCTAATGAAAAACTGTTTTTT; CDR3aa: CASSSIQGPNEKLFF
v_gene: TRBV11-3; j_gene: TRBJ2-1; d_gene: -; abundance: -; CDR3nt: TGTGCCAGCAGCTCCTTTGGTCCTGAGCAGTTCTTC; CDR3aa: CASSSFGPEQFF
v_gene: TRBV5-1; j_gene: TRBJ2-3; d_gene: TRBD1; abundance: -; CDR3nt: TGCGCCAGCAGCTTGGAGGCGACAGGGGCCTACACAGATACGCAGTATTTT; CDR3aa: CASSLEATGAYTDTQYF
v_gene: TRBV6-5; j_gene: TRBJ1-2; d_gene: -; abundance: -; CDR3nt: TGTGCCAGCGTACCTTCGGTCTCAAGGGGTGGCTACACCTTC; CDR3aa: CASVPSVSRGGYTF
v_gene: TRBV12-3/TRBV12-4; j_gene: TRBJ2-1; d_gene: TRBD2; abundance: -; CDR3nt: TGTGCCAGCATCCCCAGGGAGGGTTGGAATGAGCAGTTCTTC; CDR3aa: CASIPREGWNEQFF
v_gene: TRBV27; j_gene: TRBJ2-7; d_gene: -; abundance: -; CDR3nt: TGTGCCAGCAGTCGCCTGGATTACTACGAGCAGTACTTC; CDR3aa: CASSRLDYYEQYF
v_gene: TRBV4-1; j_gene: TRBJ2-5; d_gene: TRBD2; abundance: -; CDR3nt: TGCGCCAGCAGCCAAGACCCTCTAGCGGGAGTCGGTGAGCAGTACTTC; CDR3aa: CASSQDPLAGVGEQYF
v_gene: TRBV15; j_gene: TRBJ2-7; d_gene: -; abundance: few; CDR3nt: TGTGCCACCAGCGGTTACAGGGCTGGCTACGAGCAGTACTTC; CDR3aa: CATSGYRAGYEQYF
v_gene: TRBV9; j_gene: TRBJ1-4; d_gene: -; abundance: -; CDR3nt: TGTGCCAGCAGCCCAGGGAGTTCAAACCATGAAAAACTGTTTTTT; CDR3aa: CASSPGSSNHEKLFF
v_gene: TRBV10-3; j_gene: TRBJ1-6; d_gene: -; abundance: -; CDR3nt: TGTGCCATCAGTGGTCAGCGAAATAATTCACCCCTCCACTTT; CDR3aa: CAISGQRNNSPLHF
v_gene: TRBV20-1; j_gene: TRBJ2-1; d_gene: TRBD2; abundance: -; CDR3nt: TGCAGTGCTAGGCCTCGCGGGAGGCGGTTTTCCAATGAGCAGTTCTTC; CDR3aa: CSARPRGRRFSNEQFF
v_gene: TRBV20-1; j_gene: TRBJ2-3; d_gene: TRBD2; abundance: -; CDR3nt: TGCAGTGCTAGAAGTGTTAGCGGGGTTACAGATACGCAGTATTTT; CDR3aa: CSARSVSGVTDTQYF
v_gene: TRBV24-1; j_gene: TRBJ2-3; d_gene: TRBD2; abundance: -; CDR3nt: TGTGCCACCAGTGATTCGCGGGAGGGCCCTCGCGGCACGCAGTATTTT; CDR3aa: CATSDSREGPRGTQYF
v_gene: TRBV7-9; j_gene: TRBJ2-1; d_gene: -; abundance: few; CDR3nt: TGTGCCAGCAGCTTAGCGGTGCGGGGTGAGCAGTTCTTC; CDR3aa: CASSLAVRGEQFF
v_gene: TRBV15; j_gene: TRBJ2-6; d_gene: -; abundance: -; CDR3nt: TGTGCCACCAGCAGAGGGGGGATCTCTGGGGCCAACGTCCTGACTTTC; CDR3aa: CATSRGGISGANVLTF
v_gene: TRBV28; j_gene: TRBJ2-7; d_gene: -; abundance: -; CDR3nt: TGTGCCAGCAGAAAACAGGGCCGAGGCTACGAGCAGTACTTC; CDR3aa: CASRKQGRGYEQYF
v_gene: TRBV29-1; j_gene: TRBJ2-1; d_gene: TRBD1; abundance: -; CDR3nt: TGCAGCGTCCCACCGGGACAGACAGGCAATGAGCAGTTCTTC; CDR3aa: CSVPPGQTGNEQFF
v_gene: TRBV10-1; j_gene: TRBJ2-7; d_gene: -; abundance: -; CDR3nt: TGCGCCAGCAGTGAGTCGGCAGGTGGATACTACGAGCAGTACTTC; CDR3aa: CASSESAGGYYEQYF
v_gene: TRBV6-5; j_gene: TRBJ1-1; d_gene: -; abundance: few; CDR3nt: TGTGCCAGCAGTTACTTCCAGGCTCACACTGAAGCTTTCTTT; CDR3aa: CASSYFQAHTEAFF
v_gene: TRBV15; j_gene: TRBJ1-2; d_gene: -; abundance: -; CDR3nt: TGTGCCACCAGCAGAGAACGAAGGGATGGCTACACCTTC; CDR3aa: CATSRERRDGYTF
v_gene: TRBV7-8; j_gene: TRBJ2-7; d_gene: -; abundance: -; CDR3nt: TGTGCCAGCAGCGCCCGGGACCGCTTCCACGAGCAGTACTTC; CDR3aa: CASSARDRFHEQYF
v_gene: TRBV4-3; j_gene: TRBJ1-4; d_gene: -; abundance: -; CDR3nt: TGCGCCAGCAGCCAAGACAGGGTGATGACCTATGAAAAACTGTTTTTT; CDR3aa: CASSQDRVMTYEKLFF
v_gene: TRBV4-3; j_gene: TRBJ1-2; d_gene: -; abundance: -; CDR3nt: TGCGCCAGCAGCATGGCGGGGTTCTATGGCTACACCTTC; CDR3aa: CASSMAGFYGYTF
v_gene: TRBV5-1; j_gene: TRBJ1-1; d_gene: -; abundance: -; CDR3nt: TGCGCCAGCAGCTTGCCGTCCGCTGAAGCTTTCTTT; CDR3aa: CASSLPSAEAFF
v_gene: TRBV4-2; j_gene: TRBJ2-1; d_gene: -; abundance: -; CDR3nt: TGTGCCAGCAGCCAAGGGAGTTTGGCTGCTGAGCAGTTCTTC; CDR3aa: CASSQGSLAAEQFF
v_gene: TRBV9; j_gene: TRBJ2-7; d_gene: -; abundance: -; CDR3nt: TGTGCCAGCAGCGTAGCGATTGGACGGTACGAGCAGTACTTC; CDR3aa: CASSVAIGRYEQYF
v_gene: TRBV10-3; j_gene: TRBJ2-7; d_gene: TRBD1; abundance: -; CDR3nt: TGTGCCGTAAGGACAGGGAGTGAAGCCAATGAGCAGTACTTC; CDR3aa: CAVRTGSEANEQYF
v_gene: TRBV24-1; j_gene: TRBJ2-5; d_gene: -; abundance: -; CDR3nt: TGTGCCACCAGTGATGGCCACTCCGGGACCCAGTACTTC; CDR3aa: CATSDGHSGTQYF
v_gene: TRBV25-1; j_gene: TRBJ1-5; d_gene: -; abundance: -; CDR3nt: TGTGCCAGCAGTACAGTGGCAGACAATCAGCCCCAGCATTTT; CDR3aa: CASSTVADNQPQHF
v_gene: TRBV4-1; j_gene: TRBJ2-1; d_gene: TRBD2; abundance: -; CDR3nt: TGCGCCAGCAGTGAACTAGCGGGATGGAGCTCCTACAATGAGCAGTTCTTC; CDR3aa: CASSELAGWSSYNEQFF
v_gene: TRBV20-1; j_gene: TRBJ1-1; d_gene: -; abundance: once; CDR3nt: TGCAGTGCTAGACCGGACGGATACACTGAAGCTTTCTTT; CDR3aa: CSARPDGYTEAFF
v_gene: TRBV21-1; j_gene: TRBJ1-5; d_gene: -; abundance: -; CDR3nt: TGTGCCAGCAGCAGCAAAGTGGTACAGCATAGCAATCAGCCCCAGCATTTT; CDR3aa: CASSSKVVQHSNQPQHF
v_gene: TRBV29-1; j_gene: TRBJ2-1; d_gene: -; abundance: few; CDR3nt: TGCAGCGTTGAATACTCCGGAAAGCAGTTCTTC; CDR3aa: CSVEYSGKQFF
v_gene: TRBV7-2; j_gene: TRBJ2-1; d_gene: -; abundance: -; CDR3nt: TGTGCCAGCAGCTTTGAGGGGACGCGATACAATGAGCAGTTCTTC; CDR3aa: CASSFEGTRYNEQFF
v_gene: TRBV28; j_gene: TRBJ1-2; d_gene: -; abundance: few; CDR3nt: TGTGCCAGCAGTCGCCAATTATTTCCGGGAGATGGGGTTAACTATGGCTACACCTTC; CDR3aa: CASSRQLFPGDGVNYGYTF
v_gene: TRBV6-1; j_gene: TRBJ1-2; d_gene: -; abundance: -; CDR3nt: TGTGCCAGCAGTGAAGCCGACAGGAACACCTTC; CDR3aa: CASSEADRNTF
v_gene: TRBV20-1; j_gene: TRBJ1-5; d_gene: -; abundance: few; CDR3nt: TGCAGTGCTAGAGACGGCAATCAGCCCCAGCATTTT; CDR3aa: CSARDGNQPQHF
v_gene: TRBV12-3/TRBV12-4; j_gene: TRBJ2-1; d_gene: TRBD2; abundance: -; CDR3nt: TGTGCCAGCAGTTTTTCGTGGGAGGGCCAATACAATGAGCAGTTCTTC; CDR3aa: CASSFSWEGQYNEQFF
v_gene: TRBV2; j_gene: TRBJ1-6; d_gene: -; abundance: -; CDR3nt: TGTGCCAGCGGGCGGGCAGGTGGTTCACCCCTCCACTTT; CDR3aa: CASGRAGGSPLHF
v_gene: TRBV6-5; j_gene: TRBJ2-1; d_gene: -; abundance: -; CDR3nt: TGTGCCAGCAGTGACGGGGACACCGGGGGAGAGCAGTTCTTC; CDR3aa: CASSDGDTGGEQFF
v_gene: TRBV27; j_gene: TRBJ2-7; d_gene: -; abundance: -; CDR3nt: TGTGCCAGCAGTTTATCAGGGGACAAAACCTACGAGCAGTACTTC; CDR3aa: CASSLSGDKTYEQYF
v_gene: TRBV3-1; j_gene: TRBJ2-4; d_gene: TRBD2; abundance: -; CDR3nt: TGTGCCAGCAGCTTCGGACTAGTGGAGCGGGAGCAGTACTTC; CDR3aa: CASSFGLVEREQYF
v_gene: TRBV7-2; j_gene: TRBJ2-1; d_gene: -; abundance: -; CDR3nt: TGTGCCAGCAGCGTTCTAGCAAGCACCGATGAGCAGTTCTTC; CDR3aa: CASSVLASTDEQFF
v_gene: TRBV7-2; j_gene: TRBJ1-6; d_gene: -; abundance: -; CDR3nt: TGTGCCAGCAGCAGAGTCCAGGGGAGAGATTCACCCCTCCACTTT; CDR3aa: CASSRVQGRDSPLHF
v_gene: TRBV20-1; j_gene: TRBJ2-7; d_gene: TRBD1; abundance: -; CDR3nt: TGCAGTGCTAGAGATAAGGACAGGCCCTACGAGCAGTACTTC; CDR3aa: CSARDKDRPYEQYF